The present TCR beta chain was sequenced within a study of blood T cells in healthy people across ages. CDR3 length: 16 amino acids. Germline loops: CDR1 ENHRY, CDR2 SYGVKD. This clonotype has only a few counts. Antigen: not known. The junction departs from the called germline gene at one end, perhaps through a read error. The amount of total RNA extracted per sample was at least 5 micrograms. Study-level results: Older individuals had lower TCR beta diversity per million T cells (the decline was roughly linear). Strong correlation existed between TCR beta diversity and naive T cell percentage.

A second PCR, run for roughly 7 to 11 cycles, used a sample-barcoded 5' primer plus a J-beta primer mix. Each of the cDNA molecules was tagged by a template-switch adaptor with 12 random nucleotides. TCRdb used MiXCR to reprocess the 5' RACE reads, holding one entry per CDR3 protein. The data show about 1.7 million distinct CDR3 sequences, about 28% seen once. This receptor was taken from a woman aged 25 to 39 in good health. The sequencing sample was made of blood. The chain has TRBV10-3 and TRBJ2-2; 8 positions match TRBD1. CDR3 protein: CAISESGTGAAGELFF. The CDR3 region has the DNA TGTGCCATCAGCGAGTCCGGGACAGGAGCGGCCGGGGAGCTGTTTTTT.